The source of this TCR beta chain is a study of Tregs in tolerant kidney transplant recipients. General study findings and limits: Validation in larger populations is needed because few patients were studied. No direct test of biological reproducibility was done here. For some patients, primers changed over time, blocking nucleotide-level comparison.

Points on this clone: What it binds is unknown.

Germline V lookup: CDR1 MNHNS, CDR2 SASEGT. This CDR3 spans 14 amino acids. Trimming shortened V by 7 bases and J by 6 bases, and 16 bases separated the two germline ends. Repertoires were generated with immunoSEQ multiplex PCR, while TCRdb's copy carries only in-frame clones and drops some. The data show roughly 86,000 clones, more than 85% seen once. Recipients received nonmyeloablative bone marrow transplants from related graft donors, with transient mixed chimerism. Unstimulated Tregs (CD4+CD25+CD127-) and CD4+CD25- non-Tregs were sorted from PBMCs. Material: CD4+ T cells from blood (PBMCs), obtained 12 months after the transplant. This receptor was obtained from a human patient who received a combined kidney and bone marrow transplant. Some of the T cells may derive from the graft donor. The genes are TRBV6-1 and TRBJ2-1; D possibly corresponds to TRBD2 (6 bases). CDR3 coding DNA: TGTGCCAGCACCAAATTGGCGGGGTTCAATGAGCAGTTCTTC. Amino acid sequence: CASTKLAGFNEQFF.